The clone carrying this T cell receptor (beta chain) was observed once. The antigen is undetermined. Generated by immunoSEQ multiplex PCR, the TCRdb table keeps only in-frame clones and is missing some. The table lists approximately 100,000 clones, over 80% of them singletons. The CDR3 is made up of 16 amino acids. Trimming took 4 bases from V and 7 from J, leaving 19 bases between them. Germline V gene lookup returns CDR1 KGHDR and CDR2 SFDVKD. This record comes from a study of T cell responses to AZD1222 COVID-19 vaccine. Study results and caveats: Only 5 or 6 individuals given AZD1222 were seropositive at baseline. Spike-wide coverage was observed for vaccine-associated CD4 TCRs, with dominant responses at 160-218 and 743-854.

V gene TRBV24-1 combines with J gene TRBJ2-1; possibly TRBD2 for D (5 bases). The TCR was taken from an adult in good health. The specimen comprised peripheral blood, sampled on day 0 of AZD1222 vaccination. The CDR3 DNA is TGTGCCACCAGTGACTCGACTACCTTGGGATCGAATGAGCAGTTCTTC. Protein sequence: CATSDSTTLGSNEQFF.